The 28 T cell receptor beta chains listed next were all sequenced from one sample in a study of blood T cell repertoires in COVID-19. This table comes from immunoSEQ multiplex PCR, and its TCRdb copy is limited to in-frame clones, with some not included. The table shows fewer than 150,000 clones, with around nine tenths occurring only once. The sample taken for sequencing was peripheral blood. These receptors all stem from a woman in her forties with acute or convalescent COVID-19.

This chain joins TRBV9 and TRBJ1-2; D is ambiguous. The V gene's germline CDR1 is SGDLS and CDR2 YYNGEE. Trimming cost V 0 bases and J 8 bases, with 8 bases left between them. The CDR3 totals 12 residues. The CDR3 nucleotides read TGTGCCAGCAGCGTAGCGGGGAGGGGCTACACCTTC. Encoded protein: CASSVAGRGYTF. The entire variable domain, with the rest obtained from reference TRBV9 and TRBJ1-2, is as follows: DSGVTQTPKHLITATGQRVTLRCSPRSGDLSVYWYQQSLDQGLQFLIQYYNGEERAKGNILERFSAQQFPDLHSELNLSSLELGDSALYFCASSVAGRGYTFGSGTRLTVV.

This clone was recorded only once. The rearrangement links TRBV6-2 or TRBV6-3 to TRBJ1-1, with a weak D call TRBD1 (5 bases). The germline V gene encodes CDR1 MNHEY and CDR2 SVGEGT. The V and J ends lost 6 bases and 4 bases respectively, with 12 bases between them. The CDR3 is 13 amino acids. For the CDR3, the DNA is TGTGCCAGCAGCCCCCGAAGGGGCACTGAAGCTTTCTTT. Amino acid sequence: CASSPRRGTEAFF.

The chain carries TRBV24-1 and TRBJ2-1; a possible D gene is TRBD1 (7 bases). The V end was cut by 0 bases, the J end by 0 bases, with 23 bases between. CDR1 KGHDR and CDR2 SFDVKD come from the germline V gene. This CDR3 comprises 21 residues. The CDR3 DNA is TGTGCCACCAGTGATTTGATTACTCGGAGGGGGCGGGTAGCCTCCTACAATGAGCAGTTCTTC. Its protein is CATSDLITRRGRVASYNEQFF.

This clone was counted only a few times. This chain uses TRBV20-1 with TRBJ2-3, with D perhaps TRBD2 (5 bases). V dropped 6 bases and J dropped 6 bases, with 10 bases sitting between them. The CDR3 loop spans 11 amino acids. Germline V lookup: CDR1 DFQATT, CDR2 SNEGSKA (reference sequence). The chain's CDR3 is CSAGGSDTQYF. CDR3 DNA: TGCAGTGCCGGCGGGTCGGATACGCAGTATTTT.

The chain combines TRBV7-2 with TRBJ2-7, with 8 bases that match TRBD2. Looked up from germline, CDR1 is SGHTA and CDR2 is FQGNSA. The CDR3 sequence is 15 residues long. Trimming took 5 bases from V and 2 from J; bases not matched to a gene: 8. The CDR3 region is CASSPGGSGAYEQYF. The CDR3 nucleotides are TGTGCCAGCAGCCCGGGGGGTAGCGGGGCCTACGAGCAGTACTTC.

The J gene is TRBJ1-2, the V gene TRBV6-5; D might be TRBD1 (6 bases). CDR1 and CDR2 from the germline V gene are MNHEY and SVGAGI. The CDR3 has 13 amino acids. V was trimmed by 6 bases and J by 1 base, leaving 9 bases between them. In DNA, the CDR3 is TGTGCCAGCAGGAGGACAGTTAACTATGGCTACACCTTC. Translation gives CASRRTVNYGYTF.

This clone has only one observation. The chain employs TRBV19 and TRBJ2-1, with 9 bases identical to TRBD1. V gave up 5 bases and J gave up 8 bases; unmatched junction bases: 10. CDR3 length: 15 amino acids. CDR1 and CDR2 (germline): LNHDA, SQIVND (reference sequence). CDR3 region: CASSPPGQGWDEQFF. DNA for the CDR3: TGTGCCAGTAGTCCCCCCGGACAGGGGTGGGATGAGCAGTTCTTC.

This chain connects TRBV12-5 to TRBJ1-6, with 8 bases matching TRBD1. The CDR3 loop spans 18 amino acids. CDR1 is LGHNT and CDR2 is FRNRAP in the germline V gene. J was trimmed by 0 bases and V by 2 bases; bases with no gene match: 6. The CDR3 bases are TGTGCTAGTGGTTTGTCATGGACAGGGAGCTCCTATAATTCACCCCTCCACTTT. Amino acid sequence: CASGLSWTGSSYNSPLHF.

The rearrangement joins TRBV27 to TRBJ1-5; 10 nucleotides line up with TRBD1. CDR3 length: 15 residues. The ends lost 6 bases at V and 7 bases at J; junction bases unmatched: 9. CDR1 and CDR2 from the germline V gene are MNHEY and SMNVEV (reference sequence). The CDR3 here is CASRPRDRGGQPQHF. In nucleotides, the CDR3 is TGTGCCAGCAGACCGCGGGACAGGGGTGGCCAGCCCCAGCATTTT.

This chain joins TRBV2 and TRBJ1-1; tentatively, D is TRBD1 (6 bases). The CDR3 has 14 amino acids. V lost 5 bases to trimming and J lost 4 bases, with 14 bases between them. Germline CDR1 reads SNHLY; CDR2 reads FYNNEI. The CDR3 spells CASSSTGIGTEAFF. CDR3 in DNA: TGTGCCAGCAGTTCAACAGGGATTGGCACTGAAGCTTTCTTT.

The chain joins TRBV7-8 to TRBJ1-2; TRBD1 agrees at 8 bases. Germline V CDR1 and CDR2: SGHVS, FQNEAQ. The CDR3 is 15 residues long. The V gene end was trimmed by 2 bases and the J gene end by 8 bases; junction bases not matched to a gene: 10. In DNA, the CDR3 is TGTGCCAGCAGCTTATCCCGGACAGGGTCGAAGGGCTACACCTTC. Protein product: CASSLSRTGSKGYTF. Full variable domain (remainder filled in from reference TRBV7-8 and TRBJ1-2): GAGVSQSPRYKVAKRGQDVALRCDPISGHVSLFWYQQALGQGPEFLTYFQNEAQLDKSGLPSDRFFAERPEGSVSTLKIQRTQQEDSAVYLCASSLSRTGSKGYTFGSGTRLTVV.

V gene TRBV9 combines with J gene TRBJ2-3; TRBD2 matches 9 bases. The CDR3 consists of 19 residues. The ends lost 4 bases at V and 0 bases at J; junction bases unmatched: 15. CDR1 and CDR2 (germline): SGDLS, YYNGEE. The CDR3 DNA is TGTGCCAGCAGCCCCTCTAGGCGGGAGGGTATGTATAGCACAGATACGCAGTATTTT. Amino acid sequence: CASSPSRREGMYSTDTQYF.

CDR3 protein: CASSYSGQLYGYTF. In nucleotides, the CDR3 is TGTGCCAGCAGTTACTCGGGACAGCTCTATGGCTACACCTTC. The rearrangement joins TRBV6-5 to TRBJ1-2; TRBD1 matches at 7 bases. The germline V gene has CDR1 MNHEY and CDR2 SVGAGI. Trimming took 0 bases from V and 4 from J; bases not matched to a gene: 2. There are 14 residues in the CDR3.

The genes are TRBV7-2 and TRBJ1-3; D is unclear. The CDR3 consists of 13 residues. From germline, CDR1 is SGHTA and CDR2 FQGNSA. The V end lost 5 bases, the J end lost 4 bases, and 9 bases lay between the germline ends. CDR3 in DNA: TGTGCCAGCAGCGATAGATCCGGAAACACCATATATTTT. This sequence encodes CASSDRSGNTIYF.

This clone turned up a few times. This rearrangement joins TRBV6-5 to TRBJ1-1, with D tentatively TRBD1 (5 bases). The CDR3 is 11 amino acids. Trimming took 8 bases from V and 4 from J, leaving 8 bases between them. Germline CDR1 MNHEY, CDR2 SVGAGI. The chain's CDR3 is CASLRGTEAFF. In DNA form, the CDR3 reads TGTGCCAGCCTAAGGGGCACTGAAGCTTTCTTT.

V usage is TRBV7-8 and J usage is TRBJ1-5; maybe TRBD1 (5 bases). The CDR3 runs to 18 residues. V lost 1 base to trimming and J lost 2 bases, with 18 bases between them. Looked up from germline, CDR1 is SGHVS and CDR2 is FQNEAQ. The CDR3 DNA reads TGTGCCAGCAGCTTAGACCCACAGGATAAGCAAGGCAATCAGCCCCAGCATTTT. Its protein is CASSLDPQDKQGNQPQHF. Supplemented by reference TRBV7-8 and TRBJ1-5, the full variable domain reads GAGVSQSPRYKVAKRGQDVALRCDPISGHVSLFWYQQALGQGPEFLTYFQNEAQLDKSGLPSDRFFAERPEGSVSTLKIQRTQQEDSAVYLCASSLDPQDKQGNQPQHFGDGTRLSIL.

V and J are TRBV7-2 and TRBJ2-6, with a possible D match to TRBD2 (6 bases). V was cut by 1 base and J by 0 bases, with 13 bases left in between. From germline, CDR1 is SGHTA and CDR2 FQGNSA. CDR3 length equals 18 residues. The CDR3 here is CASSLELASPSGANVLTF. CDR3 DNA: TGTGCCAGCAGCTTAGAGCTAGCGTCCCCCTCTGGGGCCAACGTCCTGACTTTC.

J is TRBJ1-3 and V is TRBV21-1. TRBV21-1 is tagged as a pseudogene. CDR3 length: 16 amino acids. The CDR3 DNA reads as TGTGCCAGCAGCGGACACCCGGGAGAACCTGGAAACACCATATATTTT. As protein: CASSGHPGEPGNTIYF.

The chain recombines TRBV27 with TRBJ2-1; 8 bases map to TRBD2. Trimming at V came to 11 bases and at J to 5 bases, leaving 11 bases not matched to a gene. This CDR3 has 14 residues. Germline V lookup: CDR1 MNHEY, CDR2 SMNVEV (reference sequence). The CDR3 loop is CAASGTRENNEQFF. CDR3 in DNA: TGTGCCGCCTCAGGGACTAGGGAAAACAATGAGCAGTTCTTC.

This chain connects TRBV25-1 to TRBJ2-2, with TRBD2 matching 8 bases. Trimming cost V 1 base and J 7 bases; bases outside gene matches: 5. This CDR3 is built from 15 residues. CDR1 and CDR2 (germline): MGHDK, SYGVNS. CDR3 sequence reads: CASSEFGGAGGELFF. The CDR3 nucleotides read TGTGCCAGCAGTGAATTCGGGGGGGCAGGCGGGGAGCTGTTTTTT.

The CDR3 DNA sequence: TGTGCCAGCAGCTCCCTGCGATCACCCCTCCACTTT. It translates to CASSSLRSPLHF. The gene calls are TRBV7-2 and TRBJ1-6; no firm D call. Germline V gene lookup returns CDR1 SGHTA and CDR2 FQGNSA. The CDR3 spans 12 residues. V shed 4 bases and J shed 10 bases, with 8 bases lying between them. The full variable domain, in which reference TRBV7-2 and TRBJ1-6 provide the parts outside the CDR3, is GAGVSQSPSNKVTEKGKDVELRCDPISGHTALYWYRQSLGQGLEFLIYFQGNSAPDKSGLPSDRFSAERTGGSVSTLTIQRTQQEDSAVYLCASSSLRSPLHFGNGTRLTVT.

The rearrangement uses TRBV20-1 and TRBJ1-1; D gene unclear. Germline V CDR1 and CDR2: DFQATT, SNEGSKA (reference sequence). Trimming cost V 3 bases and J 3 bases, with 8 bases left between them. The CDR3 has 12 residues. CDR3 DNA sequence: TGCAGTGCTAGTCTAGTTGACACTGAAGCTTTCTTT. The encoded protein is CSASLVDTEAFF.

The gene calls are TRBV11-1 and TRBJ1-4, with D possibly being TRBD1 (6 bases). This CDR3 spans 15 amino acids. Between the trimmed V and J ends, which lost 5 bases and 7 bases, there was a span of 17 bases. Germline V lookup: CDR1 SGHAT, CDR2 FQDESV (reference sequence). CDR3 region: CASSPPGTRTEKLFF. CDR3 DNA: TGTGCCAGCAGCCCCCCGGGGACAAGGACTGAAAAACTGTTTTTT.

The chain couples TRBV9 to TRBJ1-2; 8 bases match TRBD1. Losses at the gene ends were 3 bases for V and 5 bases for J; bases not matched to a gene: 3. This CDR3 region has 13 residues. Germline-derived CDR1 and CDR2 are SGDLS and YYNGEE. DNA of the CDR3: TGTGCCAGCAGCGCGACAGGGGAGTATGGCTACACCTTC. This sequence encodes CASSATGEYGYTF.

The chain joins TRBV2 to TRBJ2-3, with D possibly matching TRBD2 (5 bases). The V end was cut by 6 bases, the J end by 0 bases, with 19 bases between. The germline V gene has CDR1 SNHLY and CDR2 FYNNEI. CDR3 length: 17 amino acids. This chain's CDR3 is CASSSPGAGGSTDTQYF. The DNA for the CDR3 is TGTGCCAGCAGCAGCCCAGGTGCGGGCGGGAGCACAGATACGCAGTATTTT.

This clone was seen once. This chain connects TRBV7-6 to TRBJ1-2; D is undetermined. CDR1 and CDR2 from the germline V gene are SGHVS and FNYEAQ. The CDR3 consists of 16 residues. V gave up 1 base and J gave up 0 bases, with 12 bases separating them. DNA for the CDR3: TGTGCCAGCAGCTTAGGGAGCGACCGAGCTAACTATGGCTACACCTTC. It is translated as CASSLGSDRANYGYTF.

The J gene is TRBJ2-7, the V gene TRBV29-1; tentative D call: TRBD1 (7 bases). This CDR3 contains 16 residues. Trimming took off 4 bases at V and 2 bases at J, with 21 bases between the two ends. The germline CDR1 and CDR2 sequences are SQVTM and ANQGSEA. DNA of the CDR3: TGCAGCGTTGTCTATCCCCCGGCAGGGGGGACCTACGAGCAGTACTTC. Protein: CSVVYPPAGGTYEQYF.

This chain links TRBV5-6 with TRBJ1-2; a weak D match, TRBD1 (6 bases). V lost 3 bases to trimming and J lost 4 bases, with 16 bases between them. The CDR3 is 15 residues long. Germline CDR1 reads SGHDT; CDR2 reads YYEEEE. This CDR3 is CASSSAGTPFYGYTF. CDR3 in DNA: TGTGCCAGCAGCTCGGCCGGGACACCCTTCTATGGCTACACCTTC.